Below are 13 T cell receptor beta chains sequenced from a single sample in a study of cytomegalovirus exposure and HLA in healthy donors. The PCR contained 60 Vbeta and 13 Jbeta primers. Generated by immunoSEQ multiplex PCR, the TCRdb table keeps only in-frame clones and is missing some. The sample lists under 130,000 clones; 74% were seen once. The sample comprised PBMCs. The receptors stem from a man aged 45-65 years in good health and CMV-seropositive.

The gene calls are TRBV5-1 and TRBJ2-3, with 10 bases that match TRBD1. Trimming cost V 4 bases and J 5 bases; bases outside gene matches: 4. CDR1 is SGHRS, CDR2 YFSETQ, per germline. This CDR3 spans 14 amino acids. CDR3 DNA: TGCGCCAGCAGCGCCGACAGGGGGCTAGATACGCAGTATTTT. Translated: CASSADRGLDTQYF. The entire variable domain, with the rest obtained from reference TRBV5-1 and TRBJ2-3, is as follows: KAGVTQTPRYLIKTRGQQVTLSCSPISGHRSVSWYQQTPGQGLQFLFEYFSETQRNKGNFPGRFSGRQFSNSRSEMNVSTLELGDSALYLCASSADRGLDTQYFGPGTRLTVL.

For this clone: The junction does not match germline at one end; this may be a read error. CDR3 loop: CASSFYNEQFF. Here the CDR3 DNA reads TGTGCCAGCAGCTTTTACAACGAGCAGTTCTTC. This rearrangement joins TRBV7-8 to TRBJ2-1; no clear D. Germline lookup yields CDR1 SGHVS and CDR2 FQNEAQ. This CDR3 is built from 11 residues. Full variable domain (outside the CDR3, taken from reference TRBV7-8 and TRBJ2-1): GAGVSQSPRYKVAKRGQDVALRCDPISGHVSLFWYQQALGQGPEFLTYFQNEAQLDKSGLPSDRFFAERPEGSVSTLKIQRTQQEDSAVYLCASSFYNEQFFGPGTRLTVL.

V usage is TRBV5-1 and J usage is TRBJ2-7; 9 nucleotides match TRBD1. The CDR3 spans 15 residues. Germline CDR1 SGHRS, CDR2 YFSETQ. V lost 4 bases to trimming and J lost 4 bases; unmatched junction nucleotides: 9. CDR3 region: CASSLSGTGIYEQYF. For the CDR3, the DNA is TGCGCCAGCAGCCTCTCCGGGACAGGGATATACGAGCAGTACTTC.

This chain connects TRBV11-2 to TRBJ2-7, with D unresolved. Germline values: CDR1 SGHAT, CDR2 FQNNGV. The V gene lost 2 bases and the J gene lost 5 bases, with 7 bases spanning the gap. The CDR3 loop spans 12 amino acids. The CDR3 DNA is TGTGCCAGCAGCTTAATCTCGGACGAGCAGTACTTC. Protein product: CASSLISDEQYF.

The chain is built from TRBV19 and TRBJ1-1; 10 nucleotides agree with TRBD1. The CDR3 has 15 residues. Trimming took 5 bases from V and 5 from J; bases not matched to a gene: 8. Germline CDR1 and CDR2: LNHDA and SQIVND (reference sequence). CDR3 residues: CASSPRTGGRTEAFF. CDR3 in DNA: TGTGCCAGTAGTCCTAGGACAGGGGGAAGAACTGAAGCTTTCTTT.

The rearrangement joins TRBV4-2 to TRBJ2-4, with D perhaps matching TRBD1 (7 bases). Trimming pared 2 bases from V and 6 bases from J, leaving 11 bases between. CDR1 LGHNA and CDR2 YNFKEQ come from the germline V gene. The CDR3 covers 14 residues. CDR3 in DNA: TGTGCCAGCAGCCAACAGGGGGGAGTAAACATTCAGTACTTC. Translated, it gives CASSQQGGVNIQYF.

The gene calls are TRBV30 and TRBJ1-1; D gene ambiguous. CDR1 is GTSNPN and CDR2 is SVGIG in the germline V gene (reference sequence). The CDR3 length is 15 residues. V was clipped by 0 bases and J by 1 base, with 12 bases between them. CDR3 sequence: CAWSVRRSWNTEAFF. CDR3 DNA: TGTGCCTGGAGTGTAAGAAGGAGTTGGAACACTGAAGCTTTCTTT.

The gene calls are TRBV5-1 and TRBJ2-7, with D perhaps TRBD1 (5 bases). The CDR3 sequence is 12 residues long. Per germline, CDR1 SGHRS and CDR2 YFSETQ. The V end was cut by 5 bases, the J end by 3 bases, with 9 bases between. This CDR3 is CASSQGYYEQYF. The CDR3 coding sequence is TGCGCCAGCAGTCAGGGCTACTACGAGCAGTACTTC.

CDR3 coding DNA: TGTGCCAGCAGTGTCCAGGGGGCTTCGAACACCGGGGAGCTGTTTTTT. The encoded protein is CASSVQGASNTGELFF. The genes are TRBV2 and TRBJ2-2; TRBD1 matches 8 bases. CDR3 length equals 16 residues. With 4 bases clipped from V and 0 bases from J, the junction kept 4 bases outside the gene matches. Germline values: CDR1 SNHLY, CDR2 FYNNEI.

The chain has TRBV2 and TRBJ1-4, with D hard to call. V was pared by 1 base and J by 6 bases, with 6 bases between. The length of the CDR3 is 13 residues. Germline CDR1 SNHLY, CDR2 FYNNEI. CDR3 sequence: CASSEGPHEKLFF. In DNA, the CDR3 is TGTGCCAGCAGTGAAGGGCCCCATGAAAAACTGTTTTTT.

V gene TRBV5-1 combines with J gene TRBJ1-6, with TRBD1 identical over 10 bases. Trimming removed 3 bases from V and 7 bases from J; junction bases left unmatched: 4. The CDR3 runs to 15 residues. Germline V lookup: CDR1 SGHRS, CDR2 YFSETQ. The DNA of the CDR3 is TGCGCCAGCAGCTCGGGGGGACAGGGGAATTCACCCCTCCACTTT. Translating it yields CASSSGGQGNSPLHF.

The genes are TRBV7-6 and TRBJ2-5, with a weak D call TRBD1 (7 bases). V lost 2 bases to trimming and J lost 4 bases, with 17 bases between them. CDR1 SGHVS and CDR2 FNYEAQ come from the germline V gene. The CDR3 loop spans 16 amino acids. Here the CDR3 DNA reads TGTGCCAGCAGCTTATCCCCGACAGGGAGGCCAGAGACCCAGTACTTC. This codes for CASSLSPTGRPETQYF.

The gene calls are TRBV1 and TRBJ1-2. TRBV1 corresponds to a pseudogene. The CDR3 runs to 13 residues. CDR3 bases: TGCACCAGCAGCCGTCGGGGGAACTATGGCTACACCTTC. This sequence encodes CTSSRRGNYGYTF.